Each of the 6 T cell receptor beta chains below was sequenced from the same sample in a study of blood T cell repertoires in COVID-19 (dated by TCRdb to 2020 to 2021). Preparation of the library involved the immunoSEQ multiplex PCR assay. The immuneACCESS repertoire file appears here via TCRdb, limited to in-frame rearrangements. These files lack a portion of the clones; in checked studies, under half of the deficit traces to unresolved V genes, and the cause of the others is not known. The sample table holds 110,000 or so clones, of which 85% to 90% were seen once. The top ten hold 4.6% of the sample. The sequenced sample consisted of peripheral blood. The receptors derive from a woman between 45 and 60 years old with acute or convalescent COVID-19.

V gene TRBV18 combines with J gene TRBJ1-6; 9 bases are shared with TRBD1. The CDR3 runs 15 residues. Germline V CDR1 and CDR2: KGHSH, LQKENI. Unmatched junction bases numbered 7, after V lost 3 bases and J lost 10 bases. This chain's CDR3 is CASSPSTGGGSPLHF. The CDR3 DNA reads as TGTGCCAGCTCACCTTCGACAGGGGGAGGATCACCCCTCCACTTT.

V is TRBV18 and J is TRBJ2-7; TRBD2 aligns across 7 bases. Trimming took 5 bases from V and 6 from J; bases not matched to a gene: 10. Germline values: CDR1 KGHSH, CDR2 LQKENI. The CDR3 length is 14 residues. The CDR3 coding sequence is TGTGCCAGCTCAAAACAGAGGGAGGGCCCCGAGCAGTACTTC. Protein product: CASSKQREGPEQYF.

The chain joins TRBV28 to TRBJ2-7, with 8 positions matching TRBD1. CDR3 length: 20 amino acids. V gave up 1 base and J gave up 3 bases; unmatched junction bases: 20. CDR1 is MDHEN and CDR2 is SYDVKM in the germline V gene. The CDR3 is CASSLYGSPQGANQNYEQYF. In DNA, the CDR3 is TGTGCCAGCAGTTTATATGGTTCCCCCCAGGGGGCTAACCAAAACTACGAGCAGTACTTC.

The chain recombines TRBV6-5 with TRBJ2-7; a weak D match, TRBD1 (6 bases). Germline-derived CDR1 and CDR2 are MNHEY and SVGAGI. This CDR3 is built from 16 residues. Trimming left V 2 bases short and J 3 bases short, with 17 bases between. The CDR3 nucleotides read TGTGCCAGCAGTTACGGGGGCTCGACTGGACTCTACGAGCAGTACTTC. It specifies CASSYGGSTGLYEQYF.

This clone was counted once. The rearrangement links TRBV4-1 to TRBJ2-2, with TRBD2 matching 13 bases. J gave up 6 bases and V 6 bases, and 7 bases lay outside the gene matches. The length of the CDR3 is 16 residues. The germline CDR1 and CDR2 sequences are MGHRA and YSYEKL. This CDR3 is CASSGFGLAGAGELFF. The DNA for the CDR3 is TGCGCCAGCAGTGGATTTGGACTAGCGGGAGCCGGGGAGCTGTTTTTT.

The chain uses TRBV24-1 and TRBJ2-1, with 11 bases identical to TRBD2. V was pared by 4 bases and J by 5 bases, with 9 bases of the junction left unmatched. The germline V gene encodes CDR1 KGHDR and CDR2 SFDVKD. CDR3 size: 17 residues. The CDR3 protein is CATSDQTSGVRDNEQFF. The DNA for the CDR3 is TGTGCCACCAGTGACCAGACTAGCGGGGTCCGCGACAATGAGCAGTTCTTC.